This TCR beta chain was profiled in a study of monozygotic twins with inflammatory bowel disease. Notes on the study in general: Heterogeneous immunosuppressive treatment regimens may have introduced variability into patient repertoires. With others, IBD patients shared fewer clonotypes than healthy twins did, especially with disease activity. T cell subtypes that differed could not be told apart.

Concerning this clonotype itself: The antigen remains unidentified.

From the 5' RACE reads, TCRdb lists one entry per CDR3 protein and no DNA. The table counts 420,000 or so distinct CDR3 sequences; less than 2.5% lies in the top ten. The TCR comes from a human donor with ulcerative colitis or Crohn's disease, or a healthy co-twin of an affected twin (not recorded which). Input material: blood.

CDR3 amino acids: CASSIAPGGEKLFF. V is TRBV19 and J is TRBJ1-4; with no DNA, the TCRdb D assignment of TRBD1 cannot be verified. This CDR3 contains 14 residues. The germline V gene encodes CDR1 LNHDA and CDR2 SQIVND (reference sequence).